The following is a T cell receptor (beta chain) sequence with its context. This entry is derived from a study of T cells expressing NK-cell markers. Whole-study context: Sorted CD3+CD56-NKG2C+, CD3+CD56+NKG2C+ and CD3+CD56+NKG2C- T cells supplied the TCR beta repertoires.

TCRdb re-called the 5' RACE reads; one entry per CDR3 protein, DNA not given. The repertoire table contains about 390,000 distinct CDR3 sequences. The CDR3 runs to 14 residues. Germline lookup yields CDR1 SGHDT and CDR2 YYEEEE. Input material: blood T cells: a sorted CD56 or NKG2C T cell subset, CD4+ or CD8+ T cells, or bulk PBMC T cells (not recorded which). The TCR was taken from a woman aged 45-65 years in good health. The rearrangement links TRBV5-6 to TRBJ1-1; absent DNA, TCRdb's TRBD1 call cannot be checked. CDR3 region: CASRRGGSGTEAFF.